This TCR beta chain was found in a study of Ad26.COV2.S vaccination and SARS-CoV-2 variants. Study summary: The vaccine Ad26.COV2.S was put into the muscle once, or twice with 56 days between. General study findings and limits: With respect to non-spike TCR breadth, vaccine and placebo recipients were similar.

Looked up from germline, CDR1 is SGHRS and CDR2 is YFSETQ. Losses at the gene ends were 2 bases for V and 1 base for J; bases not matched to a gene: 5. The length of the CDR3 is 15 residues. With regard to this clone: Its antigen remains unidentified.

Treatment of the sample: approximately 18 received Ad26.COV2.S at low or high dose, single or two shots; a few received placebo; per-sample allocation not given. Following the first vaccine or placebo injection, samples were taken on day 63. The protocol was immunoSEQ multiplex PCR, while the TCRdb copy is restricted to in-frame clones and leaves out a portion. The sample consists of fewer than 500,000 clones, 90% of them appearing once. The sequencing here drew on peripheral blood, taken in a trial of Ad26.COV2.S vaccine versus placebo. This receptor was identified in a person between 18 and 65 years old who received the Ad26.COV2.S COVID-19 vaccine or a placebo. The chain joins TRBV5-1 to TRBJ2-7; TRBD1 agrees at 8 bases. The CDR3 sequence is CASSFGQGASYEQYF. CDR3 coding DNA: TGCGCCAGCAGCTTCGGGCAGGGGGCTTCCTACGAGCAGTACTTC.